Below, one T cell receptor (beta chain) is given with its context. Trimming left V 2 bases short and J 1 base short, with 5 bases between. CDR1 MNHEY and CDR2 SVGAGI come from the germline V gene. The length of the CDR3 is 13 residues. Some clones are missing from TCRdb's copy, which holds only in-frame ones; the method was immunoSEQ multiplex PCR. The sample yields tens of thousands of clones, around 93% seen once. The data stem from a study of T cell changes during pregnancy in multiple sclerosis. This chain uses TRBV6-5 with TRBJ1-2, with D uncertain. The sample in question was peripheral blood, obtained in the second trimester of pregnancy. The clonotype originates from a female donor with multiple sclerosis, enrolled in a pregnancy study. The DNA for the CDR3 is TGTGCCAGCAGTTACCGAGATAACTATGGCTACACCTTC. Translation gives CASSYRDNYGYTF.